These 26 T cell receptor beta chains were all obtained from the same sample, sequenced in a study of T cells in Graves' hyperthyroidism and ophthalmopathy. Amplified TCR beta CDR3 regions came from RNA transcripts. With the HTBI primer set, the TCR CDR3 went through a first round of RT-PCR. In TCRdb, the multiplex PCR reads were re-called with MiXCR into one record per CDR3 protein. The repertoire includes about 400,000 distinct CDR3 sequences, roughly an eighth of them detected once, and about 9.1% sits in the top ten. Material: blood. The source of these receptors is a woman under 30 with Graves' hyperthyroidism.

This clonotype was counted many times. The chain employs TRBV20-1 and TRBJ2-2; D might be TRBD2 (6 bases). The CDR3 runs 16 residues. Germline V CDR1 and CDR2: DFQATT, SNEGSKA (reference sequence). Trimming removed 2 bases at V and 6 bases at J, with 19 bases between. Here the CDR3 DNA reads TGCAGTGCTAGACGGGCGGGACTGGGGAAGGCCGGGGAGCTGTTTTTT. Translated: CSARRAGLGKAGELFF.

This clonotype showed up many times. This chain links TRBV19 with TRBJ2-2; D gene uncertain. The CDR3 has 15 residues. V lost 3 bases to trimming and J lost 0 bases, with 8 bases between them. Germline values: CDR1 LNHDA, CDR2 SQIVND (reference sequence). In DNA, the CDR3 is TGTGCCAGTAGTATCTGGTCGGCGAACACCGGGGAGCTGTTTTTT. Translation gives CASSIWSANTGELFF. The full variable domain, completed using reference TRBV19 and TRBJ2-2, is DGGITQSPKYLFRKEGQNVTLSCEQNLNHDAMYWYRQDPGQGLRLIYYSQIVNDFQKGDIAEGYSVSREKKESFPLTVTSAQKNPTAFYLCASSIWSANTGELFFGEGSRLTVL.

The chain has TRBV20-1 and TRBJ1-3; possibly TRBD1 for D (6 bases). Germline V gene sequence: CDR1 DFQATT, CDR2 SNEGSKA (reference sequence). Trimming removed 0 bases at V and 2 bases at J, with 11 bases between. This CDR3 contains 15 residues. CDR3 bases: TGCAGTGCTAGAGATCTCGGGGGGCCTGGAAACACCATATATTTT. It translates to CSARDLGGPGNTIYF.

This clonotype was recorded at least ten times. The chain joins TRBV5-1 to TRBJ1-1, with D possibly matching TRBD1 (6 bases). CDR3 size: 11 residues. The germline V gene has CDR1 SGHRS and CDR2 YFSETQ. Trimming cost V 4 bases and J 11 bases, with 12 bases left between them. CDR3 coding DNA: TGCGCCAGCAGCATACAGGGAGCGGCTTTCTTT. As protein: CASSIQGAAFF.

This clonotype was counted at least ten times. The DNA of the CDR3 is TGTGCCAGCAGTTTTGGGGGACTGACAATGTATTACTTC. This translates into CASSFGGLTMYYF. This chain joins TRBV28 and TRBJ2-5; a weak D match, TRBD2 (6 bases). This CDR3 contains 13 residues. CDR1 is MDHEN and CDR2 is SYDVKM in the germline V gene. With 3 bases removed from V and 14 bases from J, the gap between germline ends came to 19 bases. Supplemented by reference TRBV28 and TRBJ2-5, the full variable domain reads DVKVTQSSRYLVKRTGEKVFLECVQDMDHENMFWYRQDPGLGLRLIYFSYDVKMKEKGDIPEGYSVSREKKERFSLILESASTNQTSMYLCASSFGGLTMYYFGPGTRLLVL.

This clonotype was counted at least ten times. The rearrangement uses TRBV12-3 or TRBV12-4 and TRBJ1-3; no definite D call. The CDR3 extends over 12 amino acids. V lost 2 bases and J lost 3, with 2 bases in between. The CDR3 DNA reads TGTGCCAGCAGTTTAATTGGAAACACCATATATTTT. Encoded protein: CASSLIGNTIYF.

Ten or more counts support this clonotype. One end of the junction does not line up with germline, which may come from a read error. The gene calls are TRBV12-5 and TRBJ1-2; D remains ambiguous. The V gene's germline CDR1 is LGHNT and CDR2 FRNRAP. CDR3 length: 12 residues. The CDR3 nucleotides are TGTGCTAGTGGTTCGGGAGACTACGGCTACACCTTC. Translation gives CASGSGDYGYTF.

In this sample, this clonotype turned up a few times. This sequence joins TRBV7-9 and TRBJ2-2; D assignment may be TRBD1 or TRBD2 (5 bases each). Germline V CDR1 and CDR2: SEHNR, FQNEAQ (reference sequence). Trimming cost V 0 bases and J 3 bases, with 20 bases left between them. The CDR3 totals 19 residues. The CDR3 bases are TGTGCCAGCAGCTTAGCGCTGGGGGAAGCCGCGGTATACACCGGGGAGCTGTTTTTT. Protein: CASSLALGEAAVYTGELFF.

This clonotype has a handful of counts. One junction end disagrees with the germline gene, perhaps due to a read error. The V and J genes are TRBV2 and TRBJ1-6; D gene ambiguous. CDR3 length: 13 amino acids. Germline V gene sequence: CDR1 SNHLY, CDR2 FYNNEI. This chain's CDR3 is CASSLSNNSPFHF. As DNA, the CDR3 is TGTGCCAGCAGTCTCAGTAATAATTCACCCTTCCACTTT. Looking up the rest from reference TRBV2 and TRBJ1-6 gives the full variable domain: EPEVTQTPSHQVTQMGQEVILRCVPISNHLYFYWYRQILGQKVEFLVSFYNNEISEKSEIFDDQFSVERPDGSNFTLKIRSTKLEDSAMYFCASSLSNNSPFHFGNGTRLTVT.

This clonotype was observed at least ten times. The chain recombines TRBV30 with TRBJ1-1, with D uncertain. CDR3 length: 13 residues. Trimming left V 1 base short and J 1 base short, with 7 bases between. Germline CDR1 reads GTSNPN; CDR2 reads SVGIG (reference sequence). The CDR3 sequence: CAWSGFENTEAFF. Here the CDR3 DNA reads TGTGCCTGGAGTGGATTCGAGAACACTGAAGCTTTCTTT.

In its sample, this clonotype was seen many times. The chain uses TRBV30 and TRBJ1-2, with 8 bases lining up with TRBD1. Germline loops: CDR1 GTSNPN, CDR2 SVGIG (reference sequence). The V gene end was trimmed by 0 bases and the J gene end by 5 bases; junction bases not matched to a gene: 5. The CDR3 sequence is 14 residues long. CDR3 sequence (DNA): TGTGCCTGGAGTGTCCCCAGGACAGGGTATGGCTACACCTTC. Amino acids: CAWSVPRTGYGYTF.

At least ten counts were recorded for this clonotype. The DNA for the CDR3 is TGTGCCAGCAGTCCGGACCGAGTGAGGGAGCTGTTTTTT. Its protein is CASSPDRVRELFF. The chain uses TRBV28 and TRBJ2-2, with D unclear. Germline-derived CDR1 and CDR2 are MDHEN and SYDVKM. CDR3 length: 13 amino acids. V dropped 5 bases and J dropped 9 bases, with 13 bases sitting between them.

This clonotype has at least ten counts. The CDR3 is CASSPGRRANYGYTF. CDR3 nucleotide sequence: TGTGCCAGCAGTCCCGGACGTCGAGCTAACTATGGCTACACCTTC. This chain connects TRBV12-3 or TRBV12-4 to TRBJ1-2, with D unresolved. The CDR3 spans 15 residues. The V gene lost 5 bases and the J gene lost 0 bases, with 13 bases spanning the gap.

This clonotype has a count of ten or more. The chain uses TRBV28 and TRBJ2-5, with 10 bases fitting TRBD2. The CDR3 is made up of 17 amino acids. Per the germline V gene, CDR1 is MDHEN and CDR2 is SYDVKM. V trimming: 6 bases; J trimming: 2 bases; junction bases outside the gene matches: 12. The CDR3 sequence: CASRTYLAGEEQETQYF. CDR3 nucleotide sequence: TGTGCCAGCAGGACATATCTAGCGGGAGAGGAGCAAGAGACCCAGTACTTC.

The V call is TRBV5-5, the J call TRBJ1-1; a weak D match, TRBD1 (5 bases). The CDR3 covers 14 residues. Between the trimmed V and J ends, which lost 1 base and 1 base, there was a span of 8 bases. The germline CDR1 and CDR2 sequences are SGHKS and YYEKEE (reference sequence). CDR3 in amino acids: CASSLWGENTEAFF. In DNA, the CDR3 is TGTGCCAGCAGCTTGTGGGGGGAGAACACTGAAGCTTTCTTT.

This clonotype has just a few counts. The V and J genes are TRBV4-1 and TRBJ2-3, with D perhaps TRBD1 or TRBD2 (5 bases each). V was pared by 4 bases and J by 0 bases, with 20 bases between. Looked up from germline, CDR1 is MGHRA and CDR2 is YSYEKL. CDR3 size: 18 residues. The CDR3 loop is CASSLPRDGGPSTDTQYF. For the CDR3, the DNA is TGCGCCAGCAGCCTACCAAGGGACGGTGGACCTAGCACAGATACGCAGTATTTT.

This clonotype has a count of ten or more. The CDR3 loop reads CASSIGGGTGVGQPQHF. The CDR3 coding sequence is TGTGCCAGTAGTATTGGGGGAGGGACAGGGGTCGGGCAGCCCCAGCATTTT. The rearrangement links TRBV19 to TRBJ1-5; 10 bases match TRBD1. Germline V gene sequence: CDR1 LNHDA, CDR2 SQIVND (reference sequence). The CDR3 runs to 17 residues. The junction had 12 bases not matched to a gene; V was cut back by 3 bases and J by 7 bases.

The V gene is TRBV5-1, the J gene TRBJ2-5, with D maybe TRBD2 (5 bases). Trimming stripped 4 bases from V and 2 bases from J, with 9 bases between. The germline V gene encodes CDR1 SGHRS and CDR2 YFSETQ. CDR3 size: 13 residues. The CDR3 nucleotides read TGCGCCAGCAGCCCCGAGGGACAAGAGACCCAGTACTTC. It encodes CASSPEGQETQYF.

This clonotype was found a few times. This could be a read error, since a much larger clone is one nucleotide away. The genes are TRBV7-9 and TRBJ1-1, with unresolved D. The germline V gene has CDR1 SEHNR and CDR2 FQNEAQ (reference sequence). The CDR3 is 15 amino acids. CDR3 sequence: CAGSLTPVMNTEAFF. As DNA, the CDR3 is TGTGCCGGCAGCTTAACTCCGGTCATGAACACTGAAGCTTTCTTT.

This clonotype has more than one count but fewer than ten. The chain employs TRBV20-1 and TRBJ1-2, with D hard to call. Between the trimmed V and J ends, which lost 5 bases and 0 bases, there was a span of 10 bases. The length of the CDR3 is 13 residues. The germline V gene has CDR1 DFQATT and CDR2 SNEGSKA (reference sequence). CDR3 loop: CSAPPRSNYGYTF. CDR3 sequence (DNA): TGCAGTGCTCCCCCAAGGTCTAACTATGGCTACACCTTC.

This clonotype was observed many times. V is TRBV2 and J is TRBJ2-1; unclear D gene. This CDR3 is built from 14 residues. Germline CDR1 and CDR2: SNHLY and FYNNEI. V was trimmed by 8 bases and J by 9 bases, leaving 20 bases between them. The CDR3 region has the DNA TGTGCCAGCCTTCAGGACGCTGTTTACGGTGAGCAGTTCTTC. Translation gives CASLQDAVYGEQFF.

The chain combines TRBV4-1 with TRBJ2-1, with TRBD2 identical over 9 bases. Germline loops: CDR1 MGHRA, CDR2 YSYEKL. The V segment lost 8 bases and the J segment 8 bases; nucleotides outside the gene matches: 16. The length of the CDR3 is 16 residues. This CDR3 is CASAKLLAGPQDEQFF. The CDR3 coding sequence is TGCGCCAGCGCCAAATTACTAGCGGGCCCCCAAGATGAGCAGTTCTTC.

Ten or more counts support this clonotype. This rearrangement joins TRBV28 to TRBJ1-2; D unresolved. The V end was cut by 2 bases, the J end by 3 bases, with 10 bases between. CDR3 length equals 14 residues. Germline V gene sequence: CDR1 MDHEN, CDR2 SYDVKM. The CDR3 loop is CASSLVGWDYGYTF. Written as DNA, the CDR3 is TGTGCCAGCAGTTTAGTGGGGTGGGACTATGGCTACACCTTC.

This clonotype was recorded a few times. This sequence joins TRBV20-1 and TRBJ2-3; D is ambiguous. The V end lost 2 bases, the J end lost 6 bases, and 9 bases lay between the germline ends. Germline V CDR1 and CDR2: DFQATT, SNEGSKA (reference sequence). The CDR3 runs 12 residues. The CDR3 coding sequence is TGCAGTGCTAGACCGGACCCCGATACGCAGTATTTT. This codes for CSARPDPDTQYF.

This clonotype has at least ten counts. The V gene is TRBV18, the J gene TRBJ1-4; the D is unclear. The CDR3 runs 15 residues. Germline CDR1 is KGHSH and CDR2 is LQKENI. V gave up 3 bases and J gave up 7 bases, with 15 bases separating them. CDR3 residues: CASSPSVLRGEKLFF. CDR3 sequence (DNA): TGTGCCAGCTCACCCTCGGTCCTTCGGGGTGAAAAACTGTTTTTT.

This rearrangement joins TRBV11-3 to TRBJ2-5; maybe TRBD1 (6 bases). The CDR3 has 15 amino acids. The V gene's germline CDR1 is SGHNT and CDR2 YENEEA. V dropped 3 bases and J dropped 5 bases, with 16 bases sitting between them. Written as DNA, the CDR3 is TGTGCCAGCAGCTTTACAGGAACAGGGCAGGAGACCCAGTACTTC. It translates to CASSFTGTGQETQYF.